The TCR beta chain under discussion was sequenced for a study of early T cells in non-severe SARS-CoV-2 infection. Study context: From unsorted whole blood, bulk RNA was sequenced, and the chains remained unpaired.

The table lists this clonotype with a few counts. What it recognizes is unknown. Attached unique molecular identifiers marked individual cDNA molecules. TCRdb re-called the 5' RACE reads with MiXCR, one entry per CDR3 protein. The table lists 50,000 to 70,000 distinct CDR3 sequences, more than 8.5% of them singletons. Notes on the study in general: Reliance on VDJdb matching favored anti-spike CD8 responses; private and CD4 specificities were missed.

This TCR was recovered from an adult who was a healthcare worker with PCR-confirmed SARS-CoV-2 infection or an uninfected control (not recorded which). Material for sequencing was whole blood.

DNA for the CDR3: TGTGCCAGCAGCTTGGAACGCGCGCAAGAGACCCAGTACTTC. This encodes CASSLERAQETQYF. The gene calls are TRBV7-9 and TRBJ2-5; D is uncertain. Between the trimmed V and J ends, which lost 3 bases and 2 bases, there was a span of 10 bases. Germline assignment: CDR1 SEHNR and CDR2 FQNEAQ (reference sequence). The CDR3 is made up of 14 amino acids.